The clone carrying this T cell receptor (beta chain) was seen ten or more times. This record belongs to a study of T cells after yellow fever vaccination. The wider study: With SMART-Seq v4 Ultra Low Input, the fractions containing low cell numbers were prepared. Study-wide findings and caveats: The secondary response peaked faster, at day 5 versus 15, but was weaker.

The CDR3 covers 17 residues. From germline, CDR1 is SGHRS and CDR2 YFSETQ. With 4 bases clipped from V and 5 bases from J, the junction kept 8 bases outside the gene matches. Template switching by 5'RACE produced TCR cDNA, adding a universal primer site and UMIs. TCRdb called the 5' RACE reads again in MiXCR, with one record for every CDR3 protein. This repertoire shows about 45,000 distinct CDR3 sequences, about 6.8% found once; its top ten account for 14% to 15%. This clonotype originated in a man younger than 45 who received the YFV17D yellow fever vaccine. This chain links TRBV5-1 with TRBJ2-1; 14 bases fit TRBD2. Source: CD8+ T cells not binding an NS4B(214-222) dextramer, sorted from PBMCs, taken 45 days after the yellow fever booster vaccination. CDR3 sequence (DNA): TGCGCCAGCAGCCCCGGACTAGCGGGAGGACTACACAATGAGCAGTTCTTC. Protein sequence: CASSPGLAGGLHNEQFF. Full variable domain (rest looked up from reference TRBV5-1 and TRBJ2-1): KAGVTQTPRYLIKTRGQQVTLSCSPISGHRSVSWYQQTPGQGLQFLFEYFSETQRNKGNFPGRFSGRQFSNSRSEMNVSTLELGDSALYLCASSPGLAGGLHNEQFFGPGTRLTVL.